This is a list of T cell receptor beta chains from one sample in a study of blood T cell repertoires in COVID-19. The table came from immunoSEQ multiplex PCR; TCRdb's copy has only in-frame clones and leaves some out. Among roughly 50,000 clones listed, over 75% were seen once. The source material was peripheral blood. The source of these receptors is a human donor with active COVID-19. The donor label of this sample is uncertain. CDR3s include the opening cysteine and the closing phenylalanine or tryptophan. The D gene is left open where the match is weak. Expanded clones are given a class, and other clones once, few, many or no size at all.

.,TRBJ2-6,TRBD1,TRBV7-8,TGTGCCAGCAGCTTAAAGCAGGGGGTCGGGGCCAACGTCCTGACTTTC,CASSLKQGVGANVLTF
.,TRBJ2-2,.,TRBV3-1/TRBV3-2,TGTGCCAGCAGCCAAAGAGAGGCTCAGGGAAGAAACACCGGGGAGCTGTTTTTT,CASSQREAQGRNTGELFF
.,TRBJ2-1,TRBD2,TRBV3-1/TRBV3-2,TGTGCCAGCAGCCAAGATCTCGGGCCTAGCGGGGGAGTTTATGAGCAGTTCTTC,CASSQDLGPSGGVYEQFF
.,TRBJ1-1,.,TRBV2,TGTGCCAGTGGCGGGGAGGGGGTTTCTGAAGCTTTCTTT,CASGGEGVSEAFF
few,TRBJ1-2,.,TRBV19,TGTGCCAGTAGAAGGACAGAATATGGCTACACCTTC,CASRRTEYGYTF
.,TRBJ2-7,TRBD2,TRBV9,TGTGCCAGCAGCGTTCTGCGGGGGGGCGAGCAGTACTTC,CASSVLRGGEQYF
.,TRBJ1-5,.,TRBV27,TGTGCCAGCAGTTTATCGTGGCCTAGCAATCAGCCCCAGCATTTT,CASSLSWPSNQPQHF
.,TRBJ1-1,.,TRBV4-1,TGCGCCAGCAGCCAACGGACCTTAGGGGTCATGAACACTGAAGCTTTCTTT,CASSQRTLGVMNTEAFF
.,TRBJ1-1,TRBD1,TRBV5-3,TGTGCCAGAAGCTTGGGACAGGGGGCAAAGACTGAAGCTTTCTTT,CARSLGQGAKTEAFF
.,TRBJ1-4,.,TRBV4-1,TGCGCCAGCAGCCAAAACCCCCGGGGTGGTAATGAAAAACTGTTTTTT,CASSQNPRGGNEKLFF
.,TRBJ1-2,TRBD1,TRBV7-9,TGTGCCAGCAGCCATGACAACAGGGGCCGCGGCTACACCTTC,CASSHDNRGRGYTF
.,TRBJ2-5,TRBD2,TRBV4-1,TGCGCCAGCAGCCAAGATAGGACTAGCGGGGCCCGGGGAGAGACCCAGTACTTC,CASSQDRTSGARGETQYF
.,TRBJ2-3,TRBD2,TRBV6-2/TRBV6-3,TGTGCCAGCAGTGCGGGACTAGATACAGATACGCAGTATTTT,CASSAGLDTDTQYF
.,TRBJ1-3,TRBD1,TRBV5-4,TGTGCCAGCAGCTTGGATAGGACAGGGGGCGGAAACACCATATATTTT,CASSLDRTGGGNTIYF
.,TRBJ2-1,TRBD1,TRBV9,TGTGCCAGCAGCGTAGGACAGGGCTCCTACAATGAGCAGTTCTTC,CASSVGQGSYNEQFF
.,TRBJ2-3,TRBD1,TRBV7-9,TGTGCCAGCAGCTTTGAGGGGGCTACCGGCACAGATACGCAGTATTTT,CASSFEGATGTDTQYF
once,TRBJ1-2,.,TRBV5-6,TGTGCCAGCAGCTTGAGGGGCCATACCTATGGCTACACCTTC,CASSLRGHTYGYTF
few,TRBJ1-5,.,TRBV6-6,TGTGCCAGCAGCTTAGACAGCCTCAATCAGCCCCAGCATTTT,CASSLDSLNQPQHF
.,TRBJ2-3,TRBD2,TRBV29-1,TGCAGCGTTGGGAGGTCGGGGGGGCCCTCGGATACGCAGTATTTT,CSVGRSGGPSDTQYF
.,TRBJ1-1,TRBD1,TRBV7-3,TGTGCCAGCAGCCTCCGTTCCGGGACAGCCGGCACTGAAGCTTTCTTT,CASSLRSGTAGTEAFF
.,TRBJ2-7,TRBD2,TRBV9,TGTGCCAGCAGCTCACGTGAAATACACAGCGGGGATCCTCACGAGCAGTACTTC,CASSSREIHSGDPHEQYF
.,TRBJ2-1,TRBD2,TRBV19,TGTGCCAGTAAGGCCTCAAAGCGGGGCTTCAATGAGCAGTTCTTC,CASKASKRGFNEQFF
.,TRBJ2-6,.,TRBV3-1/TRBV3-2,TGTGCCAGCAGCTCGGAGGGCAGGTTTGGGGCCAACGTCCTGACTTTC,CASSSEGRFGANVLTF
few,TRBJ2-7,.,TRBV5-5,TGTGCCAGCAGCACCCGACAGGTAGTCTACGAGCAGTACTTC,CASSTRQVVYEQYF
once,TRBJ2-7,.,TRBV5-6,TGTGCCAGCAGCTTGGGAGGCATATACGAGCAGTACTTC,CASSLGGIYEQYF
.,TRBJ1-6,.,TRBV6-4,TGTGCCAGCAGCGGAGGAGGGGATTCACCCCTCCACTTT,CASSGGGDSPLHF
.,TRBJ2-7,TRBD2,TRBV5-4,TGTGCCAGCAGCGCGGGACTAGCGGGGGGTTACGAGCAGTACTTC,CASSAGLAGGYEQYF
.,TRBJ1-2,.,TRBV7-3,TGTGCCAGCAGCCCGGCGGGGTCGAACTATGGCTACACCTTC,CASSPAGSNYGYTF
.,TRBJ2-7,.,TRBV29-1,TGCAGCGTTCAGCAGCGGTTGAATCTGGGGGAGCAGTACTTC,CSVQQRLNLGEQYF
once,TRBJ2-1,TRBD1,TRBV5-1,TGCGCCAGCAGCTCAATCCCTCGGACAGGGGGCGATTACAATGAGCAGTTCTTC,CASSSIPRTGGDYNEQFF
.,TRBJ2-2,TRBD2,TRBV5-4,TGTGCCAGCAGCTTGGAGATAACTAGCGGGGGCACCGGGGAGCTGTTTTTT,CASSLEITSGGTGELFF
.,TRBJ1-1,.,TRBV9,TGTGCCAGCAGCGTAGGTCCGGGGGAGGTAGGATGGGGCACTGAAGCTTTCTTT,CASSVGPGEVGWGTEAFF
.,TRBJ2-7,.,TRBV11-3,TGTGCCAGCAGCCGTGGGGGCCTTCGGGACGAGCAGTACTTC,CASSRGGLRDEQYF
.,TRBJ2-3,TRBD2,TRBV6-2/TRBV6-3,TGTGCCAGCAGTTACTCGTCCAGCGGGGGGGCCGCAGATACGCAGTATTTT,CASSYSSSGGAADTQYF
.,TRBJ1-3,.,TRBV18,TGTGCCAGCTCACCGTTCGCCCCAGCGGTAGATGGAAACACCATATATTTT,CASSPFAPAVDGNTIYF
.,TRBJ1-5,.,TRBV24-1,TGTGCCACCAGTGATGCAGGGGAAGGAGGCAATCAGCCCCAGCATTTT,CATSDAGEGGNQPQHF
once,TRBJ1-1,.,TRBV7-3,TGTGCCAGCAGCCTCAATCCTTCCGTCGGGGGGCGAACTGAAGCTTTCTTT,CASSLNPSVGGRTEAFF
.,TRBJ2-3,TRBD2,TRBV19,TGTGCCAGTAGTTCCGGGGGGGCCCTGGGCACAGATACGCAGTATTTT,CASSSGGALGTDTQYF
once,TRBJ2-5,.,TRBV7-9,TGTGCCAGCAGACGACAGGTAGAGACCCAGTACTTC,CASRRQVETQYF
.,TRBJ2-7,.,TRBV19,TGTGCCAGTAGTAAGGCAGGGGGGTCCTACGAGCAGTACTTC,CASSKAGGSYEQYF
.,TRBJ1-1,.,TRBV6-4,TGTGCCAGCAGTGCCAACGCGGGGACCCCTGAAGCTTTCTTT,CASSANAGTPEAFF
.,TRBJ2-3,.,TRBV2,TGTGCCAGCAGTGCCCCGGGCACAGATACGCAGTATTTT,CASSAPGTDTQYF
.,TRBJ1-2,.,TRBV3-1/TRBV3-2,TGTGCCAGCAGCCAGGGCAGTAACTATGGCTACACCTTC,CASSQGSNYGYTF
.,TRBJ2-5,.,TRBV6-2/TRBV6-3,TGTGCCAGCAGTTACGGGCAGGGATATGGAGAGACCCAGTACTTC,CASSYGQGYGETQYF
once,TRBJ2-5,TRBD1,TRBV7-3,TGTGCCAGCAGCTGGACAGGGGGCCTTGGTGAGACCCAGTACTTC,CASSWTGGLGETQYF
many,TRBJ2-2,.,TRBV5-1,TGCGCCAGCAGCCCTTCACCAGGGGAACTCACCGGGGAGCTGTTTTTT,CASSPSPGELTGELFF
.,TRBJ1-3,TRBD1,TRBV4-2,TGTGCCAGCAGCCAAGAGGGGGACAGGGGAATCTCTGGAAACACCATATATTTT,CASSQEGDRGISGNTIYF